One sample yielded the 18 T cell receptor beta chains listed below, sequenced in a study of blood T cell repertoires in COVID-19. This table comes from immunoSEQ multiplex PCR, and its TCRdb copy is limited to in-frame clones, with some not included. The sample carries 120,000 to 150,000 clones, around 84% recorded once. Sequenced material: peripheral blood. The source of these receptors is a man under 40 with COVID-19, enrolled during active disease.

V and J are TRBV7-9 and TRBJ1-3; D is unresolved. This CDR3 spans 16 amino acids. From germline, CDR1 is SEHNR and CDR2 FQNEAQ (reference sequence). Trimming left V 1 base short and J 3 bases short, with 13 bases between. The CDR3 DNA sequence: TGTGCCAGCAGCTTAGGCGGTGGAGGAAATGGAAACACCATATATTTT. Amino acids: CASSLGGGGNGNTIYF. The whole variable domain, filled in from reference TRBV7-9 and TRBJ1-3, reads DTGVSQNPRHKITKRGQNVTFRCDPISEHNRLYWYRQTLGQGPEFLTYFQNEAQLEKSRLLSDRFSAERPKGSFSTLEIQRTEQGDSAMYLCASSLGGGGNGNTIYFGEGSWLTVV.

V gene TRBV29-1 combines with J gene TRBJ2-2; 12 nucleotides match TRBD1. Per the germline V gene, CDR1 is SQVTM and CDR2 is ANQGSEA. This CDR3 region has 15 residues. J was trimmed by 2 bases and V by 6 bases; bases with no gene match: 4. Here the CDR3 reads CSVLGTGGNTGELFF. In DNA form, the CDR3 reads TGCAGCGTCCTCGGGACAGGGGGCAACACCGGGGAGCTGTTTTTT.

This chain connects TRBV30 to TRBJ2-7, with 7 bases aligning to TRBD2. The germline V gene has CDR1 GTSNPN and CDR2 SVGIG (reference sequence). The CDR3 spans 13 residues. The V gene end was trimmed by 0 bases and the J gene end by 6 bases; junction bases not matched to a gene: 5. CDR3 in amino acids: CAWSVLGEGEQYF. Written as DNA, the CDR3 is TGTGCCTGGAGTGTACTTGGGGAGGGCGAGCAGTACTTC.

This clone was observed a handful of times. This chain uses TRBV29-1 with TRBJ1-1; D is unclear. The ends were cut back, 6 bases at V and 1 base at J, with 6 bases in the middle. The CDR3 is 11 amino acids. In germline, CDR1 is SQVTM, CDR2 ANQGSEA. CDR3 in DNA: TGCAGCGTACAGAGGAACACTGAAGCTTTCTTT. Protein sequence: CSVQRNTEAFF.

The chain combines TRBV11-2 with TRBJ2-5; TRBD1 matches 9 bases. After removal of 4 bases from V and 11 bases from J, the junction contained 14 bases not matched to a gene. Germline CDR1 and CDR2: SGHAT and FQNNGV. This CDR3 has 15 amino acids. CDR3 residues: CASSSSLGTGMFQYF. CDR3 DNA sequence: TGTGCCAGCAGCTCGAGCCTCGGGACAGGGATGTTTCAGTACTTC.

This CDR3 reads CASSQIDTQYF. The CDR3 DNA reads TGTGCCAGCAGCCAGATAGATACGCAGTATTTT. The chain joins TRBV7-9 to TRBJ2-3, with no clear D. There are 11 residues in the CDR3. V was trimmed by 5 bases and J by 5 bases, leaving 5 bases between them. The germline V gene encodes CDR1 SEHNR and CDR2 FQNEAQ (reference sequence).

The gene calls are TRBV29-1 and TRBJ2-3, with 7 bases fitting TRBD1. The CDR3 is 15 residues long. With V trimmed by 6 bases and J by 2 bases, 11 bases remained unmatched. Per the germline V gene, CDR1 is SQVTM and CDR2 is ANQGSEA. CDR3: CSVDSNRGNTDTQYF. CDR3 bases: TGCAGCGTAGACTCCAACAGGGGTAACACAGATACGCAGTATTTT.

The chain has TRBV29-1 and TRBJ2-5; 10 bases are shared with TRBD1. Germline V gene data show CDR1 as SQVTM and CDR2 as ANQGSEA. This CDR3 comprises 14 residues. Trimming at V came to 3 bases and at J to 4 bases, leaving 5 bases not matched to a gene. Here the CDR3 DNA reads TGCAGCGTTGAGACAGGGGGCGGGGGAGAGACCCAGTACTTC. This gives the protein CSVETGGGGETQYF.

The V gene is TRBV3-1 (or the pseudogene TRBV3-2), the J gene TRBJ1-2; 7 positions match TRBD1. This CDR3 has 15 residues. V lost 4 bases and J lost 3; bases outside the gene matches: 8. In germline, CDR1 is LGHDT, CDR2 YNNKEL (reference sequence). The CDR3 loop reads CASSPSDRADYGYTF. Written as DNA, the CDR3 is TGTGCCAGCAGCCCTTCCGACAGGGCTGACTATGGCTACACCTTC.

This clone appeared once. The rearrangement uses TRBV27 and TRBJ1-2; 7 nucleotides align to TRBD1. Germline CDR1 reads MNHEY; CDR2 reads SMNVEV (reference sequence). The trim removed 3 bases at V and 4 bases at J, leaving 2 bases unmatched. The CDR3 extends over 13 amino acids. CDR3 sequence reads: CASSLTGTYGYTF. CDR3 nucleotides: TGTGCCAGCAGTTTGACAGGGACCTATGGCTACACCTTC.

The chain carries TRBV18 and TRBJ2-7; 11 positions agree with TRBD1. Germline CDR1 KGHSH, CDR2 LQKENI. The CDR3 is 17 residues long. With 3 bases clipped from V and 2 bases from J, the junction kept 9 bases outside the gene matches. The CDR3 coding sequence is TGTGCCAGCTCACCTACTTGGGACAGGGGGATCGCCTACGAGCAGTACTTC. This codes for CASSPTWDRGIAYEQYF.

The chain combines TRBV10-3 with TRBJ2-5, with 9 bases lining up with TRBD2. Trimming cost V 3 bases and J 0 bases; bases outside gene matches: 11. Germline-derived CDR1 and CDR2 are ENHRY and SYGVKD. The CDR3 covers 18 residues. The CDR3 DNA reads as TGTGCCATCAGTGACCTGGGGGGGTCTAGCGGGGACCAAGAGACCCAGTACTTC. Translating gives CAISDLGGSSGDQETQYF.

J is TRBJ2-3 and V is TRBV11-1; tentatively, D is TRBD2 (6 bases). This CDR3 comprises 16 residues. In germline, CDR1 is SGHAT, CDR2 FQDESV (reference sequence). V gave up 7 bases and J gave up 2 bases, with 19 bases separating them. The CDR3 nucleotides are TGTGCCAGCACCTTGCGGGACTTGGGCCCCACAGATACGCAGTATTTT. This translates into CASTLRDLGPTDTQYF.

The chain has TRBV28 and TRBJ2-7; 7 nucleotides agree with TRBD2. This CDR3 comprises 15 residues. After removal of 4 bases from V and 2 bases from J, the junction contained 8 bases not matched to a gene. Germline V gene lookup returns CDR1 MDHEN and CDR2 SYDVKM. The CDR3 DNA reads TGTGCCAGCAGTTCGCCTAGCGGTGAGACCTACGAGCAGTACTTC. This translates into CASSSPSGETYEQYF.

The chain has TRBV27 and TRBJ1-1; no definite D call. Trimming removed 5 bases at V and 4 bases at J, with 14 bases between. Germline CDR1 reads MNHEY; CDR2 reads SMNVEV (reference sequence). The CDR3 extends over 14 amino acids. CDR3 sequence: CASSRIDGSTEAFF. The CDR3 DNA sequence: TGTGCCAGCAGTCGGATAGACGGGTCCACTGAAGCTTTCTTT.

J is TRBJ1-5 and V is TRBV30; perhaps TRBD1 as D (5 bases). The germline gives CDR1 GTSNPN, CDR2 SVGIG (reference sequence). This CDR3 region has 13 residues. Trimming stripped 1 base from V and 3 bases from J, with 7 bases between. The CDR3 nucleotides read TGTGCCTGGAGTGGACAGATCAATCAGCCCCAGCATTTT. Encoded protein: CAWSGQINQPQHF. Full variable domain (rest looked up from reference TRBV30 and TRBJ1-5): SQTIHQWPATLVQPVGSPLSLECTVEGTSNPNLYWYRQAAGRGLQLLFYSVGIGQISSEVPQNLSASRPQDRQFILSSKKLLLSDSGFYLCAWSGQINQPQHFGDGTRLSIL.

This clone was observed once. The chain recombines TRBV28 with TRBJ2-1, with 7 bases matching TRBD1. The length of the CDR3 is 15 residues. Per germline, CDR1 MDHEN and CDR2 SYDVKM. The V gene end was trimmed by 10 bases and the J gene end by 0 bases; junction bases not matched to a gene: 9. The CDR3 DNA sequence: TGTGCCACCACAGGGGCTAAGAGCTCCTACAATGAGCAGTTCTTC. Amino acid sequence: CATTGAKSSYNEQFF. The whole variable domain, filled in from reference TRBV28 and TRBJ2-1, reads DVKVTQSSRYLVKRTGEKVFLECVQDMDHENMFWYRQDPGLGLRLIYFSYDVKMKEKGDIPEGYSVSREKKERFSLILESASTNQTSMYLCATTGAKSSYNEQFFGPGTRLTVL.

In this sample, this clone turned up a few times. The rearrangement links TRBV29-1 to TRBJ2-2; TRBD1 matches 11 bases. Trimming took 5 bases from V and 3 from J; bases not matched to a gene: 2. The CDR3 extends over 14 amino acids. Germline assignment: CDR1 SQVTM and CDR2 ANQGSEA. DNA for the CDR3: TGCAGCGTTAGGGGACAGGGGGACACCGGGGAGCTGTTTTTT. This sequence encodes CSVRGQGDTGELFF.